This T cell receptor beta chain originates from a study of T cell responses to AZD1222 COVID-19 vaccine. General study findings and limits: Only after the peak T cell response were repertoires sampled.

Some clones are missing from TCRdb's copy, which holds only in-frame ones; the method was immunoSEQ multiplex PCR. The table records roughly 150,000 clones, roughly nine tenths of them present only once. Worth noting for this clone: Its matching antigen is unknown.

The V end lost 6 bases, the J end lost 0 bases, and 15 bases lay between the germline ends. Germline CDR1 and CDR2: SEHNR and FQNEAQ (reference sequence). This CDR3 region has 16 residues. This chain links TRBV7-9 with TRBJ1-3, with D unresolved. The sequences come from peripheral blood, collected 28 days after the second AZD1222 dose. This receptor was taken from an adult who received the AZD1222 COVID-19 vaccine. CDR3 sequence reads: CASSFPGSSSGNTIYF. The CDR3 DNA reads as TGTGCCAGCAGTTTCCCGGGCAGTAGCTCTGGAAACACCATATATTTT.